The 23 T cell receptor beta chains below all came from one sample that was sequenced in a study of blood T cell repertoires in COVID-19. The method was immunoSEQ multiplex PCR; TCRdb's version includes in-frame clones alone and lacks a portion of them. The sample lists roughly 250,000 clones, about 91% occurring once. Material: PBMCs or T cells enriched from blood (not recorded which). These receptors were taken from a woman between 40 and 55 years old with acute COVID-19.

The rearrangement links TRBV19 to TRBJ1-5; 7 bases align to TRBD1. Germline V gene data show CDR1 as LNHDA and CDR2 as SQIVND (reference sequence). The CDR3 consists of 14 residues. With 4 bases clipped from V and 11 bases from J, the junction kept 11 bases outside the gene matches. The DNA of the CDR3 is TGTGCCAGTAGTAGGCTACAGGGGCAGGCCGCCCAGCATTTT. Translation gives CASSRLQGQAAQHF.

This chain joins TRBV10-3 and TRBJ2-6, with 9 bases fitting TRBD1. Germline V lookup: CDR1 ENHRY, CDR2 SYGVKD. The V gene end was trimmed by 11 bases and the J gene end by 2 bases; junction bases not matched to a gene: 10. This CDR3 has 16 amino acids. Here the CDR3 reads CASKGQGLTGANVLTF. CDR3 DNA: TGTGCCTCCAAGGGACAGGGACTTACTGGGGCCAACGTCCTGACTTTC.

The genes are TRBV5-4 and TRBJ2-7; 11 bases align to TRBD2. The germline V gene has CDR1 SGHNT and CDR2 YYREEE (reference sequence). V shed 3 bases, J shed 6 bases, and the junction held 5 bases outside the gene matches. This CDR3 has 14 residues. CDR3 coding DNA: TGTGCCAGCAGCTCTCGGGGGACTAGCGGCGAGCAGTACGTC. It encodes CASSSRGTSGEQYV.

The chain links TRBV24-1 to TRBJ2-1; tentative D call: TRBD1 (6 bases). Germline-derived CDR1 and CDR2 are KGHDR and SFDVKD. Trimming stripped 0 bases from V and 6 bases from J, with 17 bases between. There are 17 residues in the CDR3. CDR3 bases: TGTGCCACCAGTGATTTGCAGGGTCAGGGGAAGGGCAATGAGCAGTTCTTC. It is translated as CATSDLQGQGKGNEQFF.

The rearrangement joins TRBV28 to TRBJ1-6; 9 nucleotides agree with TRBD1. Losses at the gene ends were 2 bases for V and 6 bases for J; bases not matched to a gene: 5. The CDR3 contains 16 residues. From germline, CDR1 is MDHEN and CDR2 SYDVKM. The CDR3 DNA sequence: TGTGCCAGCAGTTTAAGGGGACAGGGAGGTAATTCACCCCTCCACTTT. Its translation is CASSLRGQGGNSPLHF.

This clone was recorded only once. The V call is TRBV11-2, the J call TRBJ1-4; D is unresolved. V was trimmed by 5 bases and J by 6 bases, leaving 19 bases between them. The CDR3 has 16 amino acids. The germline V gene has CDR1 SGHAT and CDR2 FQNNGV. CDR3 amino acids: CASSASVTAVYEKLFF. CDR3 nucleotides: TGTGCCAGCAGCGCCTCCGTAACAGCGGTCTATGAAAAACTGTTTTTT.

In regard to this clone: This CDR3 is also generated by other DNA sequences in the sample. The chain joins TRBV3-1 (or the pseudogene TRBV3-2) to TRBJ1-2, with 7 bases lining up with TRBD1. This CDR3 spans 13 amino acids. V gave up 4 bases and J gave up 4 bases; unmatched junction bases: 3. Germline CDR1 and CDR2: LGHDT and YNNKEL (reference sequence). The CDR3 region has the DNA TGTGCCAGCAGCCTTCGGGACAGCTATGGCTACACCTTC. Translation: CASSLRDSYGYTF.

This clone was observed once. V usage is TRBV4-1 and J usage is TRBJ2-7; D unresolved. Germline CDR1 and CDR2: MGHRA and YSYEKL. Trimming stripped 2 bases from V and 6 bases from J, with 14 bases between. The CDR3 totals 14 residues. DNA of the CDR3: TGCGCCAGCAGCCAATACTCGCGTGTTTTCGAGCAGTACTTC. Its protein product is CASSQYSRVFEQYF.

The chain joins TRBV6-2 or TRBV6-3 to TRBJ2-7; perhaps TRBD1 as D (5 bases). Trimming left V 2 bases short and J 2 bases short, with 13 bases between. Germline assignment: CDR1 MNHEY and CDR2 SVGEGT. This CDR3 comprises 15 residues. DNA of the CDR3: TGTGCCAGCAGTTACCCGCAGGGATCCCCCTACGAGCAGTACTTC. This gives the protein CASSYPQGSPYEQYF.

The CDR3 DNA follows: TGCGCCAGCAGCGGGCCGGGACTAGGCACAGATACGCAGTATTTT. This codes for CASSGPGLGTDTQYF. The chain uses TRBV10-2 and TRBJ2-3, with 8 bases fitting TRBD2. Germline V CDR1 and CDR2: WSHSY, SAAADI. The CDR3 extends over 15 amino acids. The junction had 6 bases not matched to a gene; V was cut back by 6 bases and J by 1 base.

V and J are TRBV7-3 and TRBJ1-1, with D perhaps matching TRBD1 (6 bases). Germline CDR1 SGHTA, CDR2 FQGTGA. Trimming removed 5 bases at V and 10 bases at J, with 23 bases between. The CDR3 is 15 residues long. CDR3 sequence (DNA): TGTGCCAGCAGCCCCGACAGGATCGGAACTGAGGGAGCTTTCTTT. Its translation is CASSPDRIGTEGAFF. The variable domain in full, completed from reference TRBV7-3 and TRBJ1-1, reads GAGVSQTPSNKVTEKGKYVELRCDPISGHTALYWYRQSLGQGPEFLIYFQGTGAADDSGLPNDRFFAVRPEGSVSTLKIQRTERGDSAVYLCASSPDRIGTEGAFFGQGTRLTVV.

This clone was seen only once. This chain joins TRBV28 and TRBJ1-5, with 8 bases identical to TRBD1. Unmatched junction bases numbered 3, after V lost 2 bases and J lost 6 bases. Germline lookup yields CDR1 MDHEN and CDR2 SYDVKM. The CDR3 has 14 residues. In nucleotides, the CDR3 is TGTGCCAGCAGTTTAAACAGGGGGGTTCAGCCCCAGCATTTT. Its translation is CASSLNRGVQPQHF.

This clone showed up just once. The genes are TRBV4-3 and TRBJ1-3; D is perhaps TRBD1 (5 bases). The CDR3 is 13 amino acids. Trimming stripped 0 bases from V and 9 bases from J, with 9 bases between. Germline V gives CDR1 LGHNA, CDR2 YSLEER. In nucleotides, the CDR3 is TGCGCCAGCAGCCAAGATAGGGGTGGCACCATATATTTT. It is translated as CASSQDRGGTIYF.

J is TRBJ1-1 and V is TRBV9; D not certain. The V end was cut by 2 bases, the J end by 5 bases, with 13 bases between. Germline V gene sequence: CDR1 SGDLS, CDR2 YYNGEE. This CDR3 is 14 amino acids long. The CDR3 bases are TGTGCCAGCAGCGTTGGAGGTCCGAGGACTGAAGCTTTCTTT. It encodes CASSVGGPRTEAFF. Looking up the rest from reference TRBV9 and TRBJ1-1 gives the full variable domain: DSGVTQTPKHLITATGQRVTLRCSPRSGDLSVYWYQQSLDQGLQFLIQYYNGEERAKGNILERFSAQQFPDLHSELNLSSLELGDSALYFCASSVGGPRTEAFFGQGTRLTVV.

The gene calls are TRBV28 and TRBJ2-4, with a weak D call TRBD2 (6 bases). Germline loops: CDR1 MDHEN, CDR2 SYDVKM. V lost 5 bases, J lost 11 bases, and 13 bases lay in between. This CDR3 is built from 12 residues. The CDR3 sequence is CASSPDAGLQYF. The CDR3 DNA reads as TGTGCCAGCAGTCCTGACGCGGGGCTTCAGTACTTC.

The chain carries TRBV5-1 and TRBJ2-1; 11 bases map to TRBD2. From germline, CDR1 is SGHRS and CDR2 YFSETQ. J lost 3 bases, V lost 7 bases, and 3 bases had no gene match. The CDR3 contains 14 residues. CDR3 nucleotides: TGCGCCAGCCAAACTAGCGGGAGCTACAATGAGCAGTTCTTC. Protein: CASQTSGSYNEQFF.

This chain uses TRBV7-8 with TRBJ2-5; 9 bases are shared with TRBD1. V shed 5 bases and J 5 bases; nucleotides not matched to a gene: 12. Germline V gives CDR1 SGHVS, CDR2 FQNEAQ. The CDR3 totals 16 residues. This chain's CDR3 is CASSAGTGILTETQYF. The CDR3 DNA reads TGTGCCAGCAGCGCAGGGACAGGGATTTTGACGGAGACCCAGTACTTC.

This clone was counted a few times. This same CDR3 is encoded by further DNA sequences in the sample. The chain couples TRBV7-8 to TRBJ1-3; a possible D gene is TRBD1 (5 bases). V was trimmed by 5 bases and J by 4 bases, leaving 12 bases between them. This CDR3 comprises 14 residues. Germline V gene data show CDR1 as SGHVS and CDR2 as FQNEAQ. CDR3 DNA: TGTGCCAGCAGCCCCCAGGGTGCGGGAAACACCATATATTTT. The encoded protein is CASSPQGAGNTIYF.

The chain couples TRBV11-3 to TRBJ1-2, with D hard to call. The CDR3 length is 14 residues. The ends were cut back, 2 bases at V and 7 bases at J, with 14 bases in the middle. Germline CDR1 is SGHNT and CDR2 is YENEEA. CDR3 amino acids: CASSLNTDATGYTF. As DNA, the CDR3 is TGTGCCAGCAGCTTAAACACAGACGCTACTGGCTACACCTTC.

The V gene is TRBV2, the J gene TRBJ1-1; 7 bases are a match to TRBD1. The germline V gene encodes CDR1 SNHLY and CDR2 FYNNEI. The CDR3 loop spans 14 amino acids. Trimming took 7 bases from V and 1 from J; bases not matched to a gene: 6. The CDR3, as DNA: TGTGCCAGCAAATCGACAGGGTCGAACACTGAAGCTTTCTTT. This translates into CASKSTGSNTEAFF.

The CDR3 DNA reads as TGTGCCACCAGTGAGTCCGGGACAGCTTATTCGTACACCTTC. Translation gives CATSESGTAYSYTF. This chain links TRBV24-1 with TRBJ1-2; 7 bases line up with TRBD1. Germline V gives CDR1 KGHDR, CDR2 SFDVKD. The trim removed 4 bases at V and 11 bases at J, leaving 12 bases unmatched. This CDR3 has 14 amino acids.

The chain uses TRBV2 and TRBJ1-5, with 7 bases fitting TRBD1. V shed 6 bases and J 4 bases; nucleotides not matched to a gene: 6. From germline, CDR1 is SNHLY and CDR2 FYNNEI. The length of the CDR3 is 14 residues. The CDR3 reads CASSRDSKNQPQHF. Here the CDR3 DNA reads TGTGCCAGCAGCCGGGACAGCAAAAATCAGCCCCAGCATTTT.

The chain is built from TRBV29-1 and TRBJ2-5; 11 nucleotides match TRBD1. Germline CDR1 is SQVTM and CDR2 is ANQGSEA. CDR3 length: 13 residues. V trimming: 7 bases; J trimming: 1 base; junction bases outside the gene matches: 2. In nucleotides, the CDR3 is TGCAGCGGTGGACAGGGGGCCCAAGAGACCCAGTACTTC. It translates to CSGGQGAQETQYF.